The entry below gives a single T cell receptor (beta chain) sequence along with its context. The target of this receptor is not known. Per-nucleotide qualities are absent, and no much larger clonotype sits a single base away. The data belong to a study of blood T cell repertoires in COVID-19 (dated by TCRdb to the early 2020s). At the level of the whole study: Samples covering the acute and convalescent phases of COVID-19 were provided by collaborators in the United States, Italy and Spain. Samples were obtained from the ongoing ImmuneRACE study (first 160 participants) and from about 1,300 subjects provided by 6 global collaborators. The material from the prospective study consisted of cDNA or gDNA derived from T cells, B-cell-depleted T cells, or PBMCs. The repertoires were made available in a free public database intended to serve as a resource for research on the immune response to SARS-CoV-2. The dataset comprised deeply sampled blood TCRbeta repertoires from subjects exposed to, actively infected with, or recovered from COVID-19. Where available, HLA class I and class II types were taken from metadata supplied by the sample provider and were not determined by assay-based typing. A de-identified subject ID, COVID-19 status, age in years and sex were almost always included in the sample metadata. Study-wide conclusions, independent of this receptor: How much clinical and demographic metadata was included differed by source and by participant, and the metadata was provided uncurated.

Including cysteine and phenylalanine, the CDR3 has 17 amino acids. Only CDR3 DNA is held: 51 bases, read in frame from base 1. For CDR1 and CDR2, the germline V gene lists MDHEN and SYDVKM. Trimming takes 2 bases off V and 0 bases off J; junction bases not matched to a gene: 3. TCRbeta CDR3 regions were amplified from genomic DNA by means of the immunoSEQ Assay, a bias-controlled multiplex PCR. In the authors' own workflow: Nucleated cell counts per sample were estimated from amplification of reference gene primers within the assay. Sequence reads were collapsed and filtered to measure the absolute abundance of every unique TCRbeta CDR3 rearrangement. For each sample, productive Simpson clonality was calculated by taking the square root of Simpson's diversity index across productive rearrangements. Sourced from immuneACCESS, this table was stored by TCRdb with only in-frame sequences that have V and J called. A share of the clones is absent; for the studies checked, an unresolved V gene accounts for under half, and the remainder has no known explanation. D and trimming come from the DNA, and the V and J calls and clone size come from that table. This sample lists 35,000 to 50,000 clones; more than 70% were detected once. The leading ten clones occupy roughly 4.6% of the sample.

Collaborating institutions collected whole blood in K2EDTA tubes following their own protocols. For TCRbeta analysis, collaborators shipped samples in one of three forms: frozen whole blood, isolated PBMCs, or DNA extracted from either of those sample types. The chain employs TRBV28 and TRBJ1-5, with 11 junctional bases fitting TRBD1. Material: peripheral blood. This TCR was recovered from a woman in her sixties or seventies with acute or convalescent COVID-19. The CDR3 loop reads CASSLLGQGDSNQPQHF. The bases read TGTGCCAGCAGTTTACTGGGACAGGGGGATAGCAATCAGCCCCAGCATTTT.